These 28 T cell receptor beta chains originate from one sample sequenced in a study of T cell repertoires in cytomegalovirus infection. Via MiXCR, TCRdb re-called the reads, giving one row per CDR3 protein. The table records 450,000 to 600,000 distinct CDR3 sequences, around 35% of them present only once. No antigen has been assigned to these receptors. Sample: cultured PBMCs, taken from culture after CMV antigen stimulation. The receptors derive from a human donor in good health (CMV status not recorded). Some clones in this sample may be carry-over from other donors' samples.

This clonotype has a handful of counts. The genes are TRBV18 and TRBJ1-2, with 7 bases matching TRBD1. The CDR3 is 13 amino acids. V was pared by 3 bases and J by 4 bases, with 2 bases of the junction left unmatched. The germline CDR1 and CDR2 sequences are KGHSH and LQKENI. CDR3 residues: CASSPTGPYGYTF. CDR3 nucleotides: TGTGCCAGCTCACCGACAGGGCCCTATGGCTACACCTTC.

The chain couples TRBV5-4 to TRBJ2-1, with D tentatively TRBD2 (6 bases). V lost 0 bases and J lost 7, with 14 bases in between. CDR1 and CDR2 from the germline V gene are SGHNT and YYREEE (reference sequence). This CDR3 comprises 15 residues. CDR3 protein: CASSLEATSRNEQFF. The CDR3 nucleotides are TGTGCCAGCAGCTTGGAGGCCACTAGCCGGAATGAGCAGTTCTTC.

V is TRBV2 and J is TRBJ1-2, with a possible D match to TRBD1 (5 bases). The V gene lost 3 bases and the J gene lost 8 bases, with 10 bases spanning the gap. CDR1 and CDR2 (germline): SNHLY, FYNNEI. This CDR3 has 12 amino acids. In nucleotides, the CDR3 is TGTGCCAGCAGTGAGAGGGGACCCGGCTACACCTTC. This codes for CASSERGPGYTF.

The chain employs TRBV20-1 and TRBJ2-3; 9 positions agree with TRBD2. Germline values: CDR1 DFQATT, CDR2 SNEGSKA (reference sequence). The CDR3 contains 16 residues. Trimming at V came to 0 bases and at J to 1 base, leaving 5 bases not matched to a gene. CDR3 nucleotide sequence: TGCAGTGCTAGAGAGGCCCAGCGGGAGGGCACAGATACGCAGTATTTT. This translates into CSAREAQREGTDTQYF.

This clonotype was detected once. The J gene is TRBJ2-7, the V gene TRBV3-1; 13 nucleotides match TRBD2. After removal of 2 bases from V and 4 bases from J, the junction contained 2 bases not matched to a gene. The CDR3 sequence is 15 residues long. Germline CDR1 reads LGHDT; CDR2 reads YNNKEL (reference sequence). The CDR3 protein is CASSQLLAGGYEQYF. The DNA for the CDR3 is TGTGCCAGCAGCCAACTACTAGCGGGAGGGTACGAGCAGTACTTC.

V usage is TRBV5-1 and J usage is TRBJ2-1, with D perhaps matching TRBD1 or TRBD2 (5 bases each). V lost 1 base, J lost 0 bases, and 17 bases lay in between. The CDR3 is made up of 18 amino acids. Germline CDR1 is SGHRS and CDR2 is YFSETQ. The CDR3 region is CASSLLAMGRSSYNEQFF. The DNA for the CDR3 is TGCGCCAGCAGCTTGTTGGCTATGGGACGCAGCTCCTACAATGAGCAGTTCTTC.

This clonotype appeared a few times. V usage is TRBV28 and J usage is TRBJ2-7, with 8 bases fitting TRBD1. Germline V lookup: CDR1 MDHEN, CDR2 SYDVKM. The CDR3 spans 15 residues. The V and J ends lost 6 bases and 3 bases, in that order; junction bases with no gene match: 10. The CDR3 region is CASRPGRTGYYEQYF. CDR3 sequence (DNA): TGTGCCAGCAGGCCTGGGAGGACAGGGTACTACGAGCAGTACTTC.

V usage is TRBV27 and J usage is TRBJ2-7; 7 bases match TRBD1. V was pared by 1 base and J by 2 bases, with 8 bases of the junction left unmatched. This CDR3 contains 16 residues. Germline values: CDR1 MNHEY, CDR2 SMNVEV (reference sequence). The CDR3 nucleotides read TGTGCCAGCAGTTTATATGCGGCAGGGGGAACCTACGAGCAGTACTTC. Translation: CASSLYAAGGTYEQYF.

This clonotype was observed many times. The genes are TRBV7-2 and TRBJ2-1, with D uncertain. The germline V gene has CDR1 SGHTA and CDR2 FQGNSA. The CDR3 is 16 amino acids. The V end lost 5 bases, the J end lost 9 bases, and 23 bases lay between the germline ends. CDR3 amino acids: CASSLRPQEYGIEQFF. DNA of the CDR3: TGTGCCAGCAGCCTCAGGCCGCAGGAATATGGCATTGAGCAGTTCTTC. Based on the CDR3 plus reference TRBV7-2 and TRBJ2-1, the full variable domain is GAGVSQSPSNKVTEKGKDVELRCDPISGHTALYWYRQSLGQGLEFLIYFQGNSAPDKSGLPSDRFSAERTGGSVSTLTIQRTQQEDSAVYLCASSLRPQEYGIEQFFGPGTRLTVL.

The V call is TRBV12-3 or TRBV12-4, the J call TRBJ2-3, with D possibly matching TRBD2 (7 bases). The CDR3 covers 16 residues. The germline V and J ends were trimmed by 4 bases and 2 bases, with 16 bases remaining between them. The CDR3 bases are TGTGCCAGCAGTTCCCATTGGGAGGGGGACACAGATACGCAGTATTTT. Its protein product is CASSSHWEGDTDTQYF.

This clonotype was detected ten times or more. The chain links TRBV7-2 to TRBJ2-1, with D maybe TRBD2 (6 bases). Trimming stripped 2 bases from V and 4 bases from J, with 15 bases between. The CDR3 runs 16 residues. Germline V gene lookup returns CDR1 SGHTA and CDR2 FQGNSA. CDR3 DNA sequence: TGTGCCAGCAGCTTACGGGGCGGGGTCAAGTACAATGAGCAGTTCTTC. Its protein product is CASSLRGGVKYNEQFF.

The chain uses TRBV7-8 and TRBJ2-7, with a weak D call TRBD2 (5 bases). V was clipped by 2 bases and J by 0 bases, with 8 bases between them. Germline V CDR1 and CDR2: SGHVS, FQNEAQ. The CDR3 totals 14 residues. The CDR3 spells CASSLRAGSYEQYV. The DNA of the CDR3 is TGTGCCAGCAGCTTACGGGCGGGCTCCTACGAGCAGTACGTC.

V is TRBV25-1 and J is TRBJ1-2; D ambiguous. V lost 2 bases and J lost 3, with 7 bases in between. In germline, CDR1 is MGHDK, CDR2 SYGVNS. CDR3 length: 13 amino acids. The CDR3: CASSEVSDYGYTF. CDR3 DNA sequence: TGTGCCAGCAGTGAAGTGTCAGACTATGGCTACACCTTC.

The V gene is TRBV28, the J gene TRBJ1-1, with TRBD1 identical over 10 bases. This CDR3 region has 12 residues. V dropped 5 bases and J dropped 10; count of bases not matched to a gene: 4. Germline V gives CDR1 MDHEN, CDR2 SYDVKM. DNA of the CDR3: TGTGCCAGCAGTATCCGGACAGGGGGAGCTTTCTTT. The encoded protein is CASSIRTGGAFF.

V usage is TRBV6-6 and J usage is TRBJ2-2; D gene unclear. V shed 2 bases and J shed 0 bases, with 13 bases lying between them. The V gene's germline CDR1 is MNHNY and CDR2 SVGAGI (reference sequence). The CDR3 covers 17 residues. CDR3 nucleotides: TGTGCCAGCAGTTACGGTGCGGTCAATACGAACACCGGGGAGCTGTTTTTT. This gives the protein CASSYGAVNTNTGELFF.

CDR3 sequence: CASSIDRSPETQYF. CDR3 bases: TGTGCCAGTAGTATAGATAGGAGTCCAGAGACCCAGTACTTC. J is TRBJ2-5 and V is TRBV19; D is unclear. V lost 0 bases and J lost 4, with 9 bases in between. Germline V gene lookup returns CDR1 LNHDA and CDR2 SQIVND (reference sequence). The CDR3 contains 14 residues.

The chain has TRBV28 and TRBJ2-3; 12 nucleotides agree with TRBD2. There are 17 residues in the CDR3. The J segment lost 6 bases and the V segment lost 4 bases, leaving 11 bases of the junction unmatched. Germline-derived CDR1 and CDR2 are MDHEN and SYDVKM. CDR3 sequence (DNA): TGTGCCAGCAGTTCCTCCCTTCTAGCGGGGGGGGCGGATACGCAGTATTTT. This codes for CASSSSLLAGGADTQYF. The full variable domain, rest sourced from reference TRBV28 and TRBJ2-3, is DVKVTQSSRYLVKRTGEKVFLECVQDMDHENMFWYRQDPGLGLRLIYFSYDVKMKEKGDIPEGYSVSREKKERFSLILESASTNQTSMYLCASSSSLLAGGADTQYFGPGTRLTVL.

This clonotype was recorded many times. V is TRBV7-2 and J is TRBJ1-1, with TRBD1 matching over 7 bases. Germline CDR1 and CDR2: SGHTA and FQGNSA. The CDR3 has 15 residues. J lost 7 bases, V lost 0 bases, and 8 bases had no gene match. The CDR3 reads CASSLARDSPIEAFF. DNA for the CDR3: TGTGCCAGCAGCTTAGCCCGGGACAGTCCCATTGAAGCTTTCTTT.

This clonotype was seen at least ten times. The chain has TRBV7-2 and TRBJ1-1; unclear D gene. With 5 bases removed from V and 2 bases from J, the gap between germline ends came to 9 bases. Germline V CDR1 and CDR2: SGHTA, FQGNSA. The CDR3 contains 13 residues. The CDR3 region is CASSPRVNTEAFF. The CDR3 region has the DNA TGTGCCAGCAGCCCAAGGGTCAACACTGAAGCTTTCTTT.

This clonotype was seen repeatedly, ten times or more. CDR3 DNA: TGTGCCAGCAGCTTCGCCCAGGGGGCGGCTGGAAACACCATATATTTT. This codes for CASSFAQGAAGNTIYF. This chain uses TRBV7-2 with TRBJ1-3; 8 bases match TRBD1. The CDR3 covers 16 residues. Germline CDR1 and CDR2: SGHTA and FQGNSA. Losses at the gene ends were 3 bases for V and 2 bases for J; bases not matched to a gene: 6.

This chain uses TRBV27 with TRBJ2-1, with D perhaps assigned TRBD1 or TRBD2 (5 bases each). The germline gives CDR1 MNHEY, CDR2 SMNVEV (reference sequence). The CDR3 is 14 amino acids. Trimming removed 6 bases from V and 2 bases from J, with 11 bases in between. CDR3: CASRFGATYNEQFF. Written as DNA, the CDR3 is TGTGCCAGCAGGTTCGGGGCAACCTACAATGAGCAGTTCTTC.

The chain carries TRBV7-2 and TRBJ2-1; possibly TRBD1 or TRBD2 for D (6 bases each). Trimming took 3 bases from V and 9 from J, leaving 12 bases between them. The CDR3 is made up of 13 amino acids. Germline V gene data show CDR1 as SGHTA and CDR2 as FQGNSA. The DNA for the CDR3 is TGTGCCAGCAGCTTCAGCGGAGGGGGTGAGCAGTTCTTC. This translates into CASSFSGGGEQFF.

This clonotype was picked up a small number of times. The chain joins TRBV11-2 to TRBJ1-1; 7 bases align to TRBD1. With 0 bases clipped from V and 5 bases from J, the junction kept 21 bases outside the gene matches. This CDR3 region has 20 residues. The germline V gene has CDR1 SGHAT and CDR2 FQNNGV. The CDR3 bases are TGTGCCAGCAGCTTAGAGGGACCCTTTAGGAGACAGGGTCGGAGGACTGAAGCTTTCTTT. Protein sequence: CASSLEGPFRRQGRRTEAFF.

V is TRBV10-3 and J is TRBJ2-1; 10 bases line up with TRBD1. The CDR3 sequence is 15 residues long. Germline trimming cut 6 bases from V and 2 bases from J; bases unmatched to any gene: 4. Germline CDR1 is ENHRY and CDR2 is SYGVKD. The CDR3 sequence is CAISLGTGAYNEQFF. The CDR3 region has the DNA TGTGCCATCAGCCTGGGGACAGGGGCCTACAATGAGCAGTTCTTC.

This clonotype was detected only a few times. The V gene is TRBV6-2 or TRBV6-3, the J gene TRBJ2-1; TRBD1 aligns across 10 bases. Germline CDR1 and CDR2: MNHEY and SVGEGT. V trimming: 7 bases; J trimming: 3 bases; junction bases outside the gene matches: 3. This CDR3 is built from 14 residues. The CDR3 DNA reads as TGTGCCAGCACGACAGGGGGCCTCTACAATGAGCAGTTCTTC. It codes for CASTTGGLYNEQFF.

The chain couples TRBV12-5 to TRBJ2-7, with unresolved D. From germline, CDR1 is LGHNT and CDR2 FRNRAP. This CDR3 contains 11 residues. Trimming left V 4 bases short and J 4 bases short, with 5 bases between. In DNA, the CDR3 is TGTGCTAGTGGTTCCGAGTACGAGCAGTACTTC. Its protein product is CASGSEYEQYF.

This clonotype showed up just once. The chain carries TRBV12-3 or TRBV12-4 and TRBJ2-7; TRBD1 agrees at 7 bases. J was trimmed by 5 bases and V by 4 bases; bases with no gene match: 8. The CDR3 runs to 14 residues. CDR3 coding DNA: TGTGCCAGCAGTTATCGGCAGGGGGATCACGAGCAGTACTTC. It is translated as CASSYRQGDHEQYF.

The J gene is TRBJ1-1, the V gene TRBV6-2 or TRBV6-3; D not resolved. Germline CDR1 is MNHEY and CDR2 is SVGEGT. V was clipped by 6 bases and J by 6 bases, with 20 bases between them. The CDR3 totals 15 residues. CDR3 DNA sequence: TGTGCCAGCAGCCGAATAAGGGCCCGGAGGGCTGAAGCTTTCTTT. Amino acid sequence: CASSRIRARRAEAFF.